A selection of T cell receptor beta chains follows, all from one sample in a study of blood T cell repertoires in COVID-19. Sequenced by immunoSEQ multiplex PCR; TCRdb stores in-frame clones only, minus some. This sample carries 200,000 to 250,000 clones, less than 90% of them seen once, and the ten largest clones take approximately 18%. Sequenced: peripheral blood. The receptor set was obtained from a woman of 80 years or more with active or convalescent COVID-19. CDR3s include the opening cysteine and the closing phenylalanine or tryptophan.

v_gene,j_gene,CDR3aa
TRBV6-2/TRBV6-3,TRBJ1-2,CASSYGGGNYGYTF
TRBV2,TRBJ1-1,CASSPQGLGTEAFF
TRBV9,TRBJ2-6,CASSKRANVLTF
TRBV7-2,TRBJ1-2,CASSLVGQIYGYTF
TRBV28,TRBJ1-5,CASSLSGQGVDQPQHF
TRBV2,TRBJ1-2,CASTRGTANYGYTF
TRBV7-2,TRBJ1-3,CASSSPFGLGSGNTIYF
TRBV4-3,TRBJ2-3,CASSQGGSSTDTQYF
TRBV28,TRBJ1-3,CASSFPLGPGNTIYF
TRBV7-3,TRBJ2-2,CASSPNKGTGELFF
TRBV24-1,TRBJ2-4,CATSDPTETAQIQYF
TRBV7-9,TRBJ1-5,CASSLQGVGLSQPQHF
TRBV2,TRBJ2-2,CASSEQGRSGELFF
TRBV27,TRBJ2-1,CASTIRTSGGIPHNEQFF
TRBV2,TRBJ1-2,CASSVEQGYGYTF
TRBV24-1,TRBJ2-3,CATSEGTGSLADTQYF
TRBV19,TRBJ2-4,CASSIEGLADVHLAKNIQYF
TRBV7-3,TRBJ2-1,CASSLTGGWFNEQFF
TRBV19,TRBJ1-6,CASSIRSTGGYNSPLHF
TRBV5-1,TRBJ2-7,CASSLAIGPYEQYF
TRBV7-9,TRBJ1-1,CASSLGLSEATEAFF
TRBV7-3,TRBJ2-5,CASSQGTSGETQYF
TRBV7-2,TRBJ1-2,CASTQIDGGGYTF
TRBV20-1,TRBJ2-5,CSASVGSSETQYF
TRBV7-2,TRBJ2-7,CASSLEREGLQYF
TRBV7-8,TRBJ1-1,CASSLEGAQMNTEAFF
TRBV7-9,TRBJ1-1,CASSLEGGRTVW
TRBV7-9,TRBJ2-3,CASSLTSGRATDTQYF
TRBV6-5,TRBJ2-6,CASVTGGAGANVLTF
TRBV4-2,TRBJ2-3,CASSQFKAGTDTQYF
TRBV4-2,TRBJ2-5,CASSPRTGWEETQYF
TRBV5-5,TRBJ1-4,CASSRDTNEKLFF
TRBV4-2,TRBJ2-3,CASSQFPGGLGTDTQYF
TRBV20-1,TRBJ1-1,CMIQGQTEAFF
TRBV6-5,TRBJ1-2,CASRQIGSGYTF
TRBV28,TRBJ1-2,CASSRQGSWGYTF
TRBV19,TRBJ1-4,CATMGGQGSSSFNEKLFF
TRBV6-4,TRBJ2-6,CASSEGTGYAGANVLTF
TRBV9,TRBJ2-1,CASGVVDLAGRINEQFF
TRBV7-9,TRBJ2-1,CASSRGGLPQNEQFF
TRBV19,TRBJ2-7,CASSIAGGRSYEQYF
TRBV14,TRBJ1-2,CASSQNRVGYTF
TRBV5-1,TRBJ2-7,CASSFGLAENYEQYF
TRBV4-3,TRBJ2-2,CASSALAGLNTGELFF
TRBV28,TRBJ2-3,CASSLTAGGGTDTQYF
TRBV5-1,TRBJ1-1,CASSLITDTEAFF
TRBV7-2,TRBJ2-2,CASSSPGLGPTGELFF
TRBV7-2,TRBJ2-7,CASSLVAGEQYF
TRBV5-1,TRBJ1-3,CASSLYSGQSGNTIYF
TRBV5-1,TRBJ2-5,CASNKRPGETQYF
TRBV27,TRBJ1-1,CASSLFRAVGEAFF
TRBV5-6,TRBJ1-2,CASSPVVDPRYGYTF
TRBV7-2,TRBJ1-4,CASSLAGTGEEKLFF
TRBV28,TRBJ1-6,CASSLDRGRHLHF
TRBV20-1,TRBJ2-1,CSAGPGVEQFF